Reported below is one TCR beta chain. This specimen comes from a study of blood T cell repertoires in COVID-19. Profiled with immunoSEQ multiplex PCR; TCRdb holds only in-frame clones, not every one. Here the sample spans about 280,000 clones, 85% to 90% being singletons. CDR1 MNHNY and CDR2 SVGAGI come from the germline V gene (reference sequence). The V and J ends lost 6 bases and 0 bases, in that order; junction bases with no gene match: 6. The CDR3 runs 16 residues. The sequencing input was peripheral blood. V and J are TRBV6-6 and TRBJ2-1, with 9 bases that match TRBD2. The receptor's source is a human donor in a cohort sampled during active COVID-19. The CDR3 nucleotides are TGTGCCAGCAGAGGTGAAGCGGGGGGCTCCTACAATGAGCAGTTCTTC. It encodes CASRGEAGGSYNEQFF.